These 21 T cell receptor beta chains share one sample of origin, sequenced in a study of cytomegalovirus exposure and HLA in healthy donors. TCRdb keeps only in-frame clones here, not all; method: immunoSEQ multiplex PCR. Of about 340,000 clones listed, 86% were seen once; the top ten hold around 0.8%. Sequencing was carried out using PBMCs. The receptors were sampled from a young woman in good health and CMV-seronegative.

The chain carries TRBV11-3 and TRBJ2-1; D might be TRBD2 (6 bases). Germline assignment: CDR1 SGHNT and CDR2 YENEEA. Deletions cut 8 bases from V and 4 bases from J, with 12 bases between. The length of the CDR3 is 13 residues. This chain's CDR3 is CASARREYNEQFF. The CDR3 coding sequence is TGTGCCAGCGCGCGGAGGGAGTACAATGAGCAGTTCTTC.

V is TRBV7-9 and J is TRBJ2-7; the D is unclear. CDR3 length equals 12 residues. The germline V gene has CDR1 SEHNR and CDR2 FQNEAQ (reference sequence). Deletions cut 5 bases from V and 3 bases from J, with 8 bases between. CDR3 DNA sequence: TGTGCCAGCAGCGTCTTTCTCTACGAGCAGTACTTC. Protein sequence: CASSVFLYEQYF. Filled out from reference TRBV7-9 and TRBJ2-7, the complete variable domain reads DTGVSQNPRHKITKRGQNVTFRCDPISEHNRLYWYRQTLGQGPEFLTYFQNEAQLEKSRLLSDRFSAERPKGSFSTLEIQRTEQGDSAMYLCASSVFLYEQYFGPGTRLTVT.

This chain links TRBV7-9 with TRBJ2-1; unclear D gene. The germline CDR1 and CDR2 sequences are SEHNR and FQNEAQ (reference sequence). The length of the CDR3 is 15 residues. The ends were cut back, 6 bases at V and 0 bases at J, with 12 bases in the middle. The CDR3 reads CASSHTTPSYNEQFF. DNA of the CDR3: TGTGCCAGCAGTCATACTACGCCCTCCTACAATGAGCAGTTCTTC.

The chain couples TRBV6-1 to TRBJ1-5; D is unclear. The CDR3 runs to 16 residues. Trimming shortened V by 0 bases and J by 5 bases, and 14 bases separated the two germline ends. Germline V CDR1 and CDR2: MNHNS, SASEGT. For the CDR3, the DNA is TGTGCCAGCAGTGAAGCGTTCCTGAAGGGAGATCAGCCCCAGCATTTT. It encodes CASSEAFLKGDQPQHF.

The chain has TRBV6-5 and TRBJ2-5; 13 nucleotides line up with TRBD2. The CDR3 contains 15 residues. CDR1 and CDR2 from the germline V gene are MNHEY and SVGAGI. J gave up 5 bases and V 7 bases, and 7 bases lay outside the gene matches. The CDR3 bases are TGTGCCAGCACCAAGGGACTAGCGGGAACGGAGACCCAGTACTTC. As protein: CASTKGLAGTETQYF.

This chain uses TRBV5-1 with TRBJ2-7; no definite D call. CDR1 is SGHRS, CDR2 YFSETQ, per germline. Trimming removed 5 bases from V and 1 base from J, with 7 bases in between. This CDR3 comprises 12 residues. The CDR3 is CASSNTSYEQYF. The DNA of the CDR3 is TGCGCCAGCAGTAATACTTCCTACGAGCAGTACTTC. Filled out from reference TRBV5-1 and TRBJ2-7, the complete variable domain reads KAGVTQTPRYLIKTRGQQVTLSCSPISGHRSVSWYQQTPGQGLQFLFEYFSETQRNKGNFPGRFSGRQFSNSRSEMNVSTLELGDSALYLCASSNTSYEQYFGPGTRLTVT.

The chain couples TRBV6-5 to TRBJ2-1; D might be TRBD2 (5 bases). Germline V gene data show CDR1 as MNHEY and CDR2 as SVGAGI. V lost 5 bases and J 3 bases, leaving 11 bases between the germline ends. The CDR3 has 14 residues. The CDR3 bases are TGTGCCAGCAGTCCAAACGCGGGCTACAATGAGCAGTTCTTC. It encodes CASSPNAGYNEQFF.

The V call is TRBV9, the J call TRBJ2-2; 7 bases are shared with TRBD1. The CDR3 is 16 residues long. Germline-derived CDR1 and CDR2 are SGDLS and YYNGEE. Losses at the gene ends were 4 bases for V and 2 bases for J; bases not matched to a gene: 8. The CDR3 spells CASSSTGTDNTGELFF. The CDR3 nucleotides read TGTGCCAGCAGCTCCACCGGGACAGACAACACCGGGGAGCTGTTTTTT. Full variable domain (rest looked up from reference TRBV9 and TRBJ2-2): DSGVTQTPKHLITATGQRVTLRCSPRSGDLSVYWYQQSLDQGLQFLIQYYNGEERAKGNILERFSAQQFPDLHSELNLSSLELGDSALYFCASSSTGTDNTGELFFGEGSRLTVL.

This sequence joins TRBV19 and TRBJ2-7; TRBD1 agrees at 9 bases. The V and J ends lost 3 bases and 1 base, in that order; junction bases with no gene match: 7. Germline V gene data show CDR1 as LNHDA and CDR2 as SQIVND (reference sequence). CDR3 size: 16 residues. The CDR3, as DNA: TGTGCCAGTAGTATCGGGGCGGGACAGGGATCCTACGAGCAGTACTTC. Its translation is CASSIGAGQGSYEQYF.

V gene TRBV5-6 combines with J gene TRBJ2-7; 12 bases are a match to TRBD1. The CDR3 loop spans 14 amino acids. Per germline, CDR1 SGHDT and CDR2 YYEEEE. Germline trimming cut 4 bases from V and 7 bases from J; bases unmatched to any gene: 6. In DNA form, the CDR3 reads TGTGCCAGCAGCCCGGGGACAGGGGGCTGGGAGCAGTACTTC. Translating gives CASSPGTGGWEQYF.

This clone showed up just once. The J gene is TRBJ2-7, the V gene TRBV5-4, with D perhaps TRBD2 (5 bases). Per germline, CDR1 SGHNT and CDR2 YYREEE (reference sequence). The CDR3 is 15 amino acids. V was clipped by 0 bases and J by 0 bases, with 10 bases between them. CDR3 nucleotides: TGTGCCAGCAGCTTGGTGCAGCGGAGCTCCTACGAGCAGTACTTC. Its protein product is CASSLVQRSSYEQYF.

The chain recombines TRBV9 with TRBJ2-5, with 7 bases matching TRBD1. The CDR3 is made up of 15 amino acids. Trimming removed 0 bases from V and 3 bases from J; junction bases left unmatched: 5. Germline V CDR1 and CDR2: SGDLS, YYNGEE. The CDR3 is CASSVDEGAKETQYF. Written as DNA, the CDR3 is TGTGCCAGCAGCGTAGATGAGGGGGCGAAAGAGACCCAGTACTTC. Based on the CDR3 plus reference TRBV9 and TRBJ2-5, the full variable domain is DSGVTQTPKHLITATGQRVTLRCSPRSGDLSVYWYQQSLDQGLQFLIQYYNGEERAKGNILERFSAQQFPDLHSELNLSSLELGDSALYFCASSVDEGAKETQYFGPGTRLLVL.

The V and J genes are TRBV7-2 and TRBJ2-7; perhaps TRBD2 as D (5 bases). Germline assignment: CDR1 SGHTA and CDR2 FQGNSA. The CDR3 is made up of 14 amino acids. V was trimmed by 5 bases and J by 1 base, leaving 12 bases between them. CDR3 sequence: CASSHGLSSYEQYF. DNA of the CDR3: TGTGCCAGCAGCCACGGACTGAGTTCCTACGAGCAGTACTTC.

This sequence joins TRBV5-1 and TRBJ2-2; 7 positions match TRBD1. Germline CDR1 is SGHRS and CDR2 is YFSETQ. The CDR3 sequence is 15 residues long. J gave up 5 bases and V 0 bases, and 4 bases lay outside the gene matches. CDR3 in amino acids: CASSLEGGQTGELFF. The CDR3 coding sequence is TGCGCCAGCAGCTTGGAAGGGGGCCAAACCGGGGAGCTGTTTTTT.

The chain links TRBV5-4 to TRBJ2-3, with 8 positions matching TRBD2. This CDR3 region has 17 residues. Germline CDR1 reads SGHNT; CDR2 reads YYREEE (reference sequence). V lost 3 bases and J lost 0; bases outside the gene matches: 9. The CDR3 loop reads CASSSILLAGSTDTQYF. CDR3 DNA: TGTGCCAGCAGCTCCATTTTGCTAGCGGGTAGCACAGATACGCAGTATTTT.

V is TRBV5-4 and J is TRBJ2-2; 8 nucleotides match TRBD2. The V segment lost 4 bases and the J segment 0 bases; nucleotides outside the gene matches: 5. Germline CDR1 SGHNT, CDR2 YYREEE (reference sequence). The CDR3 has 16 amino acids. This CDR3 is CASSPGGASNTGELFF. The DNA for the CDR3 is TGTGCCAGCAGCCCGGGGGGGGCTTCGAACACCGGGGAGCTGTTTTTT. Drawing the rest from reference TRBV5-4 and TRBJ2-2, the complete variable domain is ETGVTQSPTHLIKTRGQQVTLRCSSQSGHNTVSWYQQALGQGPQFIFQYYREEENGRGNFPPRFSGLQFPNYSSELNVNALELDDSALYLCASSPGGASNTGELFFGEGSRLTVL.

The chain carries TRBV19 and TRBJ2-2, with 9 positions matching TRBD2. This CDR3 has 18 residues. The trim removed 0 bases at V and 0 bases at J, leaving 5 bases unmatched. The germline gives CDR1 LNHDA, CDR2 SQIVND (reference sequence). The CDR3 spells CASSIEGSSGTNTGELFF. CDR3 nucleotide sequence: TGTGCCAGTAGTATAGAGGGATCTAGCGGGACGAACACCGGGGAGCTGTTTTTT.

The chain links TRBV28 to TRBJ2-7; TRBD2 aligns across 8 bases. V shed 6 bases, J shed 3 bases, and the junction held 13 bases outside the gene matches. Germline assignment: CDR1 MDHEN and CDR2 SYDVKM. The CDR3 contains 16 residues. The chain's CDR3 is CASSHQAGVVIYEQYF. CDR3 in DNA: TGTGCCAGCAGCCATCAAGCGGGAGTAGTCATCTACGAGCAGTACTTC.

V is TRBV18 and J is TRBJ2-3; the D gene is possibly TRBD2 (5 bases). CDR3 length: 15 amino acids. Germline V gene lookup returns CDR1 KGHSH and CDR2 LQKENI. The ends were cut back, 2 bases at V and 1 base at J, with 10 bases in the middle. The CDR3 spells CASSPGRVRTDTQYF. CDR3 DNA sequence: TGTGCCAGCTCACCAGGGCGGGTCCGCACAGATACGCAGTATTTT.

The chain combines TRBV10-3 with TRBJ2-5; TRBD2 agrees at 12 bases. Trimming took 0 bases from V and 7 from J; bases not matched to a gene: 6. This CDR3 spans 16 amino acids. Germline V lookup: CDR1 ENHRY, CDR2 SYGVKD. This CDR3 reads CAISESATSGSGTQYF. CDR3 nucleotide sequence: TGTGCCATCAGTGAGTCCGCGACTAGCGGGAGCGGGACCCAGTACTTC.

The V and J genes are TRBV6-1 and TRBJ2-1; D is possibly TRBD2 (5 bases). Trimming left V 6 bases short and J 9 bases short, with 15 bases between. The CDR3 length is 13 residues. Germline loops: CDR1 MNHNS, CDR2 SASEGT. In DNA, the CDR3 is TGTGCCAGCAGCTTCTCTTCCGGGGTTGAGCAGTTCTTC. Its protein is CASSFSSGVEQFF.